Following are 15 T cell receptor beta chains from one sample sequenced in a study of T cell repertoires in aging, cancer and after chemotherapy. Amplification of TCR beta used genomic DNA extracted from peripheral blood. Multiplex touch-down PCR with TRB-A/B primers amplified rearranged V-D-J TRB sequences. TCRdb re-derived calls from the multiplex PCR reads in MiXCR, one entry per CDR3 protein. Here the sample spans over 3,500 distinct CDR3 sequences, approximately 30% being singletons. Input material: blood. Source of these receptors: a human donor with a solid tumor.

The genes are TRBV6-5 and TRBJ2-3, with D possibly TRBD1 on 5 matching bases. CDR1 is MNHEY and CDR2 is SVGAGI in the germline V gene. The CDR3 has 14 amino acids. Between the trimmed V and J ends, which lost 2 bases and 7 bases, there was a span of 13 bases. CDR3 sequence: CASSYKARQNTQYF. The CDR3 DNA reads as TGTGCCAGCAGTTACAAGGCTAGACAGAATACGCAGTATTTT.

Within the sample, this clonotype is large (0.1 to 1%). The chain recombines TRBV12-3 or TRBV12-4 with TRBJ2-3; TRBD1 or TRBD2 may be the D gene (5 bases each). V was pared by 3 bases and J by 0 bases, with 10 bases between. There are 15 residues in the CDR3. CDR3 sequence reads: CASSLGVVSTDTQYF. Written as DNA, the CDR3 is TGTGCCAGCAGTTTGGGGGTTGTTAGCACAGATACGCAGTATTTT.

The chain joins TRBV20-1 to TRBJ2-5, with TRBD1 matching 8 bases. Germline V CDR1 and CDR2: DFQATT, SNEGSKA (reference sequence). V shed 3 bases and J 5 bases; nucleotides not matched to a gene: 8. This CDR3 has 14 amino acids. CDR3: CSARRQGARETQYF. CDR3 sequence (DNA): TGCAGTGCTAGGAGGCAGGGGGCCAGGGAGACCCAGTACTTC.

This clonotype was observed a handful of times. The chain joins TRBV6-1 to TRBJ1-2, with D hard to call. This CDR3 spans 14 amino acids. The V gene lost 8 bases and the J gene lost 0 bases, with 13 bases spanning the gap. The germline gives CDR1 MNHNS, CDR2 SASEGT. CDR3 nucleotide sequence: TGTGCCAGCGAGGAGGCAGGAACTAACTATGGCTACACCTTC. This codes for CASEEAGTNYGYTF.

Concerning this clonotype itself: Just one base apart from a much larger clone, this may be a read error. V gene TRBV6-5 combines with J gene TRBJ2-1; TRBD2 aligns across 15 bases. V shed 10 bases and J 15 bases; nucleotides not matched to a gene: 19. Per the germline V gene, CDR1 is MNHEY and CDR2 is SVGAGI. The CDR3 totals 16 residues. CDR3 loop: CATTGPVGTSGRKRFF. The CDR3 DNA follows: TGTGCCACCACTGGGCCTGTGGGGACTAGCGGGAGGAAGCGGTTCTTC.

The chain uses TRBV5-1 and TRBJ2-3; possible D gene TRBD1, 6 bases. Per the germline V gene, CDR1 is SGHRS and CDR2 is YFSETQ. Trimming took 4 bases from V and 4 from J, leaving 19 bases between them. The CDR3 consists of 16 residues. The CDR3 DNA is TGCGCCAGCAGCACACAGGGTCCCCCTTTCCCAGATACGCAGTATTTT. Residues: CASSTQGPPFPDTQYF.

This clonotype has a handful of counts. The chain has TRBV12-3 or TRBV12-4 and TRBJ1-5; D gene uncertain. Trimming took off 3 bases at V and 2 bases at J, with 5 bases between the two ends. This CDR3 has 13 residues. CDR3 sequence reads: CASSFSGNQPQHF. CDR3 nucleotides: TGTGCCAGCAGTTTTAGCGGCAATCAGCCCCAGCATTTT.

This chain connects TRBV7-2 to TRBJ2-1, with D possibly TRBD2 on 5 matching bases. Germline V gene lookup returns CDR1 SGHTA and CDR2 FQGNSA. This CDR3 is built from 15 residues. V was pared by 7 bases and J by 10 bases, with 23 bases between. The CDR3 here is CASTAGGSPIEEQFF. The CDR3 coding sequence is TGTGCCAGCACCGCGGGTGGTAGCCCAATTGAGGAGCAGTTCTTC.

A note on this clonotype: Since a much larger clone is just one base distant, this may be a read error. The chain is built from TRBV24-1 and TRBJ2-1; D uncertain. The V gene lost 2 bases and the J gene lost 13 bases, with 17 bases spanning the gap. This CDR3 region has 14 residues. Per the germline V gene, CDR1 is KGHDR and CDR2 is SFDVKD. The CDR3 DNA follows: TGTGCCACCAGTGATTCCTTAGCCCAAGAGACCCAGTTCTTC. It translates to CATSDSLAQETQFF.

This chain joins TRBV27 and TRBJ1-4; 8 nucleotides align to TRBD1. The trim removed 0 bases at V and 8 bases at J, leaving 5 bases unmatched. Looked up from germline, CDR1 is MNHEY and CDR2 is SMNVEV (reference sequence). CDR3 length: 15 residues. The CDR3 is CASSLSGTGKEKLFF. The CDR3 bases are TGTGCCAGCAGTTTATCGGGGACAGGAAAGGAAAAACTGTTTTTT.

V usage is TRBV9 and J usage is TRBJ2-3; 7 positions agree with TRBD2. In germline, CDR1 is SGDLS, CDR2 YYNGEE. V trimming: 2 bases; J trimming: 4 bases; junction bases outside the gene matches: 4. The CDR3 length is 14 residues. The CDR3 DNA is TGTGCCAGCAGCGTTGCGGGAGAGGCAGATACGCAGTATTTT. It yields the protein CASSVAGEADTQYF.

This clonotype came up a few times. The V and J genes are TRBV7-9 and TRBJ2-2; D possibly matches TRBD1 or TRBD2 (5 bases each). The CDR3 sequence is 16 residues long. The germline gives CDR1 SEHNR, CDR2 FQNEAQ (reference sequence). Trimming pared 3 bases from V and 0 bases from J, leaving 11 bases between. The CDR3 coding sequence is TGTGCCAGCAGCTTTAGGGACCTCGCGAACACCGGGGAGCTGTTTTTT. Amino acids: CASSFRDLANTGELFF.

The chain couples TRBV5-4 to TRBJ2-2, with D perhaps matching TRBD1 (6 bases). This CDR3 region has 15 residues. Trimming took off 4 bases at V and 0 bases at J, with 10 bases between the two ends. Germline-derived CDR1 and CDR2 are SGHNT and YYREEE (reference sequence). The CDR3 loop reads CASSQQGSNTGELFF. The DNA for the CDR3 is TGTGCCAGCAGCCAACAGGGATCGAACACCGGGGAGCTGTTTTTT.

Judged by abundance, this clonotype is medium-sized (0.01 to 0.1%). This chain connects TRBV13 to TRBJ2-6; TRBD1 aligns across 10 bases. Germline V CDR1 and CDR2: PRHDT, FYEKMQ (reference sequence). The length of the CDR3 is 18 residues. The junction had 13 bases not matched to a gene; V was cut back by 6 bases and J by 5 bases. The CDR3 coding sequence is TGTGCCAGCAGGGAAACCGGGACAGGGGACTCGAGGGCCAACGTCCTGACTTTC. Its protein product is CASRETGTGDSRANVLTF. Combining the CDR3 with reference TRBV13 and TRBJ2-6 gives the whole variable domain AAGVIQSPRHLIKEKRETATLKCYPIPRHDTVYWYQQGPGQDPQFLISFYEKMQSDKGSIPDRFSAQQFSDYHSELNMSSLELGDSALYFCASRETGTGDSRANVLTFGAGSRLTVL.

This clonotype ranks as medium-sized. The J gene is TRBJ2-7, the V gene TRBV6-5; the D gene is possibly TRBD1 (5 bases). The CDR3 contains 13 residues. Germline CDR1 reads MNHEY; CDR2 reads SVGAGI. Trimming shortened V by 2 bases and J by 3 bases, and 8 bases separated the two germline ends. For the CDR3, the DNA is TGTGCCAGCAGTTACGACAGAGGCTACGAGCAGTACGTC. Translation gives CASSYDRGYEQYV.